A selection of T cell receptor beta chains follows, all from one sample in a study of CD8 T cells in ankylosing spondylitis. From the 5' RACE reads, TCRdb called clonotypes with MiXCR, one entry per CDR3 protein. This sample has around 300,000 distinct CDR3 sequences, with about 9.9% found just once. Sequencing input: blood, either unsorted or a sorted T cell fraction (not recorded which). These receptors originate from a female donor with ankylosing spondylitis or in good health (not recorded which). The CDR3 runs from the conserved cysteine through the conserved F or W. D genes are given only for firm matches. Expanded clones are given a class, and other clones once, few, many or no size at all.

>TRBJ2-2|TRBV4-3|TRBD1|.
TGCGCCAGCAGCCAGGACAGGGTGCCCGGGGAGCTGTTTTTT
CASSQDRVPGELFF
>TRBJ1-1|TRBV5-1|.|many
TGCGCCAGCAGCCGGACACCTATGAACACTGAAGCTTTCTTT
CASSRTPMNTEAFF
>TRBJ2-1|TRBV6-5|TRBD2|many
TGTGCCAGCAGTTACTCTAGCGGGGGTATTAGCTCCTACAATGAGCAGTTCTTC
CASSYSSGGISSYNEQFF
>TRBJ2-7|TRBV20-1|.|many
TGCAGTGCTAGTCGCCTCCGTAGGAACGAGCAGTACTTC
CSASRLRRNEQYF
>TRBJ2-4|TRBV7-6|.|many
TGTGCCAGCAGTCCTCCAGGGTTCAAAAACATTCAGTACTTC
CASSPPGFKNIQYF
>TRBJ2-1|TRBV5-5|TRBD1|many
TGTGCCAGCAGCTTGGCCGTGGACAGGGGGATATACAATGAGCAGTTCTTC
CASSLAVDRGIYNEQFF
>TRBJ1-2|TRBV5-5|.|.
TGTGCCAGCAGCTCGGACCCGGGGGTGGGGCGAGGCGACACCTTC
CASSSDPGVGRGDTF
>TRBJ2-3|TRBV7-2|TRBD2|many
TGTGCCAGCAGCTTGGGAGCGACTAGCATCGCAGATACGCAGTATTTT
CASSLGATSIADTQYF
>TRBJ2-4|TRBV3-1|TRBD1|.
TGTGCCAGCAGCCAAAAACGAGGGGGCTTAGCCAAAAACATTCAGTACTTC
CASSQKRGGLAKNIQYF
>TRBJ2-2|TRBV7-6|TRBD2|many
TGTGCCAGCAGCCCTAGCCAGGGACTAGCGGGCACCGAGGAGCTGTTTTTT
CASSPSQGLAGTEELFF
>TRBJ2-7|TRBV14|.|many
TGTGCCAGCAGCCCCCGACAAGGGCCCATGGAGCAGTACTTC
CASSPRQGPMEQYF
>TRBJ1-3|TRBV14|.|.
TGTGCCAGCAGCCAAGGCAGGCTGTTCCGTGAAACCATATATTTT
CASSQGRLFRETIYF
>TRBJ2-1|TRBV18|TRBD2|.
TGTGCCAGCTCACTCCTGACTAGCGGGAGTGGGGATGAGCAGTTCTTC
CASSLLTSGSGDEQFF
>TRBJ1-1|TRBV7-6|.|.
TGTGCCAGCAGCTTAGTATCCCCAGGGGAGAACACTGAAGCTTTCTTT
CASSLVSPGENTEAFF
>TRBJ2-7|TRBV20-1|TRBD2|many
TGCAGTGCTACTTCCTCTAGCGGGAGGTGGGACGAGCAGTACTTC
CSATSSSGRWDEQYF
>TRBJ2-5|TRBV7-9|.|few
TGTGCCAGCAGCACGGGACTGACATGGGAGACCCAGTACTTC
CASSTGLTWETQYF
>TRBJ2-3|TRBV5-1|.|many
TGCGCCAGCGGAACCGGGGGGCTCGGATCAGATACGCAGTATTTT
CASGTGGLGSDTQYF
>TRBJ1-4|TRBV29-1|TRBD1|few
TGCAGCGTCTCACACAGGGGTGGTTCTGAAAAACTGTTTTTT
CSVSHRGGSEKLFF
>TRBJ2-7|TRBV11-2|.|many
TGTGCCAGCAGCCCAGACAGGACCCACGAGCAGTACTTC
CASSPDRTHEQYF
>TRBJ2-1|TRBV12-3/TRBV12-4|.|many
TGTGCCAGCAGCCCTTCCGTCCGGGCCAGTGAGCAGTTCTTC
CASSPSVRASEQFF
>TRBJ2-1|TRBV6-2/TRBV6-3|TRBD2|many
TGTGCCAGCAGCTCAAGCGGGAAGATGAAAGGGTTCTTC
CASSSSGKMKGFF
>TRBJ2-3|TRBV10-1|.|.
TGCGCCAGCAGTGAGTCGCGGTTATGGCCGGATACGCAGTATTTT
CASSESRLWPDTQYF
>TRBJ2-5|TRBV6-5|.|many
TGTGCCAGCAGTTACGTCGCAGGACAAGAGACCCAGTACTTC
CASSYVAGQETQYF
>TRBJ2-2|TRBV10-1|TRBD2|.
TGCGCCAGCAGTGAGACTAGCGTGGCCGGGGAGCTGTTTTTT
CASSETSVAGELFF
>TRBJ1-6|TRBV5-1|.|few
TGCGCCAGCACCGAGAGCTCCTATAATTCACCCCTCCACTTT
CASTESSYNSPLHF
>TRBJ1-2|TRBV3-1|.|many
TGTGCCAGCAGCCGCCGAGGGGACAAAGAACGCGGCACCTTC
CASSRRGDKERGTF
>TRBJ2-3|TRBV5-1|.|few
TGCGCCAGCAGGACAGGCCTGGGGGCAGATACGCAGTATTTT
CASRTGLGADTQYF
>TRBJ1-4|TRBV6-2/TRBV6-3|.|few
TGTGCCAGCAGCGACAGGCGTGGAGAAAAACTGTTTTTT
CASSDRRGEKLFF
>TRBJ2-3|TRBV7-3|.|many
TGTGCCAGCAGCTTAACCTCGGGGCCCTCAGATACGCAGTATTTT
CASSLTSGPSDTQYF
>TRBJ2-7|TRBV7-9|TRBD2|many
TGTGCCAGCAGCATCCTTTTTAGCGGGAGGTACGACGAGCAGTACTTC
CASSILFSGRYDEQYF
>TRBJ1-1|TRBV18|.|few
TGTGCCAGCTCACCTCTTGTGTCAGGGACTGAAGCTTTCTTT
CASSPLVSGTEAFF
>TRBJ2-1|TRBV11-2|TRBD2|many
TGTGCCAGCAGCTGGAGGGGACTAGCGGGGGAGAAAGAGCAGTTCTTC
CASSWRGLAGEKEQFF
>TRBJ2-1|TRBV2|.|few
TGTGCCAGCTTGAGTCGAGACGACAATGAGCAGTTCTTC
CASLSRDDNEQFF
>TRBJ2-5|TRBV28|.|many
TGTGCCAGCAGTTTATGGGGTGGTGGAGGAGAGACCCAGTACTTC
CASSLWGGGGETQYF
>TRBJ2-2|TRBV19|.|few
TGTGCCAGTAGCCCCCCCCCAGGCATTGGCGGGGAGCTGTTTTTT
CASSPPPGIGGELFF
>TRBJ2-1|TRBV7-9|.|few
TGTGCCAGCAAGGGTGGGAGGACCGGGCGCGAGCAGTTCTTC
CASKGGRTGREQFF
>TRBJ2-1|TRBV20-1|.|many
TGCAGTGCTAGAGATCGAACGGGAGTTGAGCAGTTCTTC
CSARDRTGVEQFF
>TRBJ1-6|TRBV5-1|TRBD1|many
TGCGCCAGCAGCTTGGATGGAGGGGGCGCGCGGAGATCACCCCTCCACTTT
CASSLDGGGARRSPLHF
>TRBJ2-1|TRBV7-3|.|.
TGTGCCAGCAGCTTAATTGCAGGGGCCTCCGGCAATGAGCAGTTCTTC
CASSLIAGASGNEQFF
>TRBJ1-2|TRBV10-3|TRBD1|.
TGTGCCATCAGACAGGGGAATGGCTACACCTTC
CAIRQGNGYTF